The clone carrying this T cell receptor beta chain was counted between two and nine times. The target antigen is unknown. The data derive from a study of T cells in localized non-small cell lung cancer. General study findings and limits: The appearance of a median around 57 of the top 100 tumor clones was seen in adjacent lung. Uninvolved neighboring lung showed the greatest T cell clonality, exceeding tumor. Only one tumor region went through sequencing, so heterogeneity may still be there.

This CDR3 has 15 residues. Germline CDR1 reads SNHLY; CDR2 reads FYNNEI. V lost 6 bases to trimming and J lost 8 bases, with 17 bases between them. Libraries were prepared by immunoSEQ multiplex PCR; TCRdb keeps only in-frame clonotypes and omits some of them. The sample has more than 2,000 clones; 25% to 35% are singletons. The receptor comes from a male donor older than 55 with stage II squamous cell lung carcinoma. This sample comprised lung tumor tissue, obtained before any cancer treatment. The chain employs TRBV2 and TRBJ1-6; D is unclear. The CDR3 loop reads CASSVVDGRDSPLHF. CDR3 nucleotide sequence: TGTGCCAGCAGCGTAGTAGACGGGAGGGATTCACCCCTCCACTTT. The variable domain in full, with the rest retrieved from reference TRBV2 and TRBJ1-6, is EPEVTQTPSHQVTQMGQEVILRCVPISNHLYFYWYRQILGQKVEFLVSFYNNEISEKSEIFDDQFSVERPDGSNFTLKIRSTKLEDSAMYFCASSVVDGRDSPLHFGNGTRLTVT.